This TCR beta chain was sequenced during a study of T-cell reconstitution after alpha-beta-depleted transplantation in children. Trimming shortened V by 3 bases and J by 2 bases, and 4 bases separated the two germline ends. Germline V gene sequence: CDR1 MGHRA, CDR2 YSYEKL. The CDR3 is 13 residues long. A library of TCRbeta sequences, prepared with unique molecular identifiers, was generated. One entry per CDR3 protein results from TCRdb running MiXCR on the PCR reads. The sample has hundreds of thousands of distinct CDR3 sequences, around 15% seen once. Notes on the study in general: A year had passed since transplant, and T-cell counts and diversity by then came mostly from newly produced T cells. Surviving recipient T cells and thymic progenitors produced the high day-60 TCRbeta diversity seen in some patients. At around two months after transplant, the alpha-beta T cells were reportedly derived from several hundred expanded clones that came from non-depleted graft cells.

The table lists this clonotype with many counts. Its antigen is undetermined. This material consisted of PBMCs, mostly from graft donor cells, taken 360 days after TCRalphabeta/CD19-depleted stem cell transplant. This chain connects TRBV4-1 to TRBJ2-2; D is undetermined. This clonotype was obtained from a male patient between 2 and 15 years old who had a stem cell transplant for acute lymphoblastic leukemia, so the T cells may come from the graft donor. The CDR3 bases are TGCGCCAGCAGCCATTCCAACACCGGGGAGCTGTTTTTT. Amino acid sequence: CASSHSNTGELFF.